This T cell receptor (beta chain) was documented in a study of blood T cells in healthy people across ages. On this clonotype itself: No antigen is known for it. The junction shows a germline mismatch at one end, possibly a read error.

Study-level results: Across samples, TCR beta diversity tracked strongly with naive T cell percentage.

Germline V gene lookup returns CDR1 DFQATT and CDR2 SNEGSKA (reference sequence). This CDR3 contains 15 residues. The second PCR ran about 6 to 11 cycles with a sample-barcoded 5' primer and J-beta primers. Each sample yielded at least 3 million CDR3-containing paired-end reads. TCRdb fed the 5' RACE reads into MiXCR, producing one record per CDR3 protein. Among more than 500,000 distinct CDR3 sequences listed, 25% to 30% were seen once. This TCR was recovered from an older woman in good health. This chain joins TRBV20-1 and TRBJ2-7, with D perhaps TRBD1 or TRBD2 (5 bases each). The sequenced sample consisted of blood. CDR3 loop: CSAIRGSTATYAQYF. In nucleotides, the CDR3 is TGCAGTGCTATTCGAGGGTCGACAGCAACCTACGCGCAGTACTTC.